This T cell receptor beta chain was documented in a study of T cell responses to AZD1222 COVID-19 vaccine. Study-wide results and caveats: Donor demographics were predominantly white British with a female majority; clonal diversity may be underestimated. There were vaccine-associated CD4 TCRs across spike, dominant at 160-218 and 743-854.

The CDR3 sequence is 12 residues long. Germline CDR1 reads MDHEN; CDR2 reads SYDVKM. V was clipped by 3 bases and J by 4 bases, with 6 bases between them. Sequenced by immunoSEQ multiplex PCR; TCRdb stores in-frame clones only, minus some. The sample has some 150,000 clones; approximately 94% are singletons. On this clone itself: Its specificity is unknown.

The sequencing used peripheral blood, collected on day 0 of AZD1222 vaccination. The receptor was derived from an adult in good health. This chain joins TRBV28 and TRBJ1-2; no clear D. This chain's CDR3 is CASSFASYGYTF. Written as DNA, the CDR3 is TGTGCCAGCAGTTTCGCCTCCTATGGCTACACCTTC.